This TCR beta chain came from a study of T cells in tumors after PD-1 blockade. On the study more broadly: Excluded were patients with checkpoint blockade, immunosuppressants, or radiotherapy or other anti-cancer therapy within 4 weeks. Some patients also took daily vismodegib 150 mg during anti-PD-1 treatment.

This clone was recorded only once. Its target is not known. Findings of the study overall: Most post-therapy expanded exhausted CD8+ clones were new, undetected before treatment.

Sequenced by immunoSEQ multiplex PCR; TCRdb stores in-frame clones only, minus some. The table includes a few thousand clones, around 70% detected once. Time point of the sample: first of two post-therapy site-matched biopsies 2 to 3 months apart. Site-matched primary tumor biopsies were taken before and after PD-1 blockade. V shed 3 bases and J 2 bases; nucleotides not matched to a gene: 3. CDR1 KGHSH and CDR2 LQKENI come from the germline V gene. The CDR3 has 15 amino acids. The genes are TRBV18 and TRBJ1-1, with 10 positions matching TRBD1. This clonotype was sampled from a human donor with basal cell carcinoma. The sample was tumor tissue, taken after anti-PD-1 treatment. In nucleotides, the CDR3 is TGTGCCAGCTCACCTGGACAGGGGGGAAACACTGAAGCTTTCTTT. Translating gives CASSPGQGGNTEAFF.